What follows are 10 T cell receptor beta chains derived from one specimen sequenced in a study of early T cells in non-severe SARS-CoV-2 infection. TCRdb re-analysed the 5' RACE reads in MiXCR, keeping a single row per CDR3 protein. The sample lists around 20,000 distinct CDR3 sequences, about 4.5% occurring once. The sample consisted of whole blood. These receptors all stem from an adult who was a healthcare worker with PCR-confirmed SARS-CoV-2 infection or an uninfected control (not recorded which).

This clonotype is judged medium-sized (0.01 to 0.1%). V is TRBV30 and J is TRBJ1-2; D is uncertain. Per the germline V gene, CDR1 is GTSNPN and CDR2 is SVGIG (reference sequence). Trimming stripped 1 base from V and 2 bases from J, with 8 bases between. The CDR3 is 13 residues long. CDR3 in DNA: TGTGCCTGGAGTGAAGGAACCAACTATGGCTACACCTTC. Its translation: CAWSEGTNYGYTF.

This clonotype has more than one count but fewer than ten. The chain has TRBV12-3 or TRBV12-4 and TRBJ2-3; no reliable D call. The V gene lost 2 bases and the J gene lost 2 bases, with 5 bases spanning the gap. There are 13 residues in the CDR3. The CDR3 DNA follows: TGTGCCAGCAGTTTACGAAACACAGATACGCAGTATTTT. Amino acids: CASSLRNTDTQYF.

The sample holds many counts of this clonotype. The V and J genes are TRBV9 and TRBJ2-7; no reliable D call. Trimming stripped 0 bases from V and 3 bases from J, with 7 bases between. This CDR3 has 13 amino acids. Per germline, CDR1 SGDLS and CDR2 YYNGEE. The CDR3 DNA sequence: TGTGCCAGCAGCGTAGCTAACAGCTACGAGCAGTACTTC. Residues: CASSVANSYEQYF.

In this sample, this clonotype is medium-sized (0.01 to 0.1%). V usage is TRBV11-2 and J usage is TRBJ2-7, with D hard to call. Between the trimmed V and J ends, which lost 5 bases and 2 bases, there was a span of 10 bases. Germline CDR1 SGHAT, CDR2 FQNNGV. The CDR3 spans 13 residues. The CDR3 protein is CASSTRRAYEQYF. Here the CDR3 DNA reads TGTGCCAGCAGCACTCGACGCGCCTACGAGCAGTACTTC.

The gene calls are TRBV7-9 and TRBJ1-1, with 8 positions matching TRBD1. CDR1 SEHNR and CDR2 FQNEAQ come from the germline V gene (reference sequence). The J segment lost 11 bases and the V segment lost 3 bases, leaving 5 bases of the junction unmatched. The CDR3 runs to 12 residues. The CDR3 bases are TGTGCCAGCAGCTTTGACAGGGGCGACGCTTTCTTT. Translating it yields CASSFDRGDAFF.

This clonotype was seen ten or more times. The chain carries TRBV20-1 and TRBJ2-5; 8 bases match TRBD1. The CDR3 consists of 16 residues. Per the germline V gene, CDR1 is DFQATT and CDR2 is SNEGSKA (reference sequence). V lost 1 base and J lost 5; bases outside the gene matches: 12. For the CDR3, the DNA is TGCAGTGCTAGAGCGGTACACACAGGGGGTTTTGAGACCCAGTACTTC. The encoded protein is CSARAVHTGGFETQYF.

Many counts were recorded for this clonotype. The V and J genes are TRBV11-3 and TRBJ2-2; D is undetermined. V lost 8 bases, J lost 0 bases, and 7 bases lay in between. This CDR3 is built from 13 residues. In germline, CDR1 is SGHNT, CDR2 YENEEA. CDR3 region: CASEYANTGELFF. The CDR3 bases are TGTGCCAGCGAGTACGCGAACACCGGGGAGCTGTTTTTT.

In this sample, this clonotype turned up many times. The chain carries TRBV4-2 and TRBJ2-2; TRBD2 matches 10 bases. Germline loops: CDR1 LGHNA, CDR2 YNFKEQ. Trimming took 1 base from V and 6 from J; bases not matched to a gene: 8. CDR3 length equals 17 residues. Written as DNA, the CDR3 is TGTGCCAGCAGCCAAGCCTCTAGCGGGAGAGGTTCCGGGGAGCTGTTTTTT. Translating it yields CASSQASSGRGSGELFF.

This chain connects TRBV6-6 to TRBJ1-2; TRBD1 might be the D (5 bases). Germline-derived CDR1 and CDR2 are MNHNY and SVGAGI (reference sequence). The germline V and J ends were trimmed by 4 bases and 8 bases, with 17 bases remaining between them. This CDR3 comprises 14 residues. The CDR3 region is CASSSTGPPKGYTF. The CDR3, as DNA: TGTGCCAGCAGTTCTACAGGACCCCCAAAGGGCTACACCTTC.

This chain joins TRBV11-2 and TRBJ2-5, with 12 bases identical to TRBD2. The CDR3 is 16 residues long. From germline, CDR1 is SGHAT and CDR2 FQNNGV. Trimming took 3 bases from V and 0 from J; bases not matched to a gene: 2. CDR3 nucleotide sequence: TGTGCCAGCAGCTTCTGGACTAGCGGGAACCAAGAGACCCAGTACTTC. Its translation: CASSFWTSGNQETQYF.